The clone carrying this T cell receptor (beta chain) has more than one count but fewer than ten. Its specificity is not known. Germline V gene lookup returns CDR1 KGHSH and CDR2 LQKENI. V shed 2 bases and J shed 7 bases, with 8 bases lying between them. CDR3 length: 12 amino acids. This record comes from a study of identical twins. In TCRdb, the 5' RACE reads were re-called with MiXCR into one record per CDR3 protein. The sample consists of 750,000 to 950,000 distinct CDR3 sequences, about 12% of them appearing once. Study-wide findings and caveats: Out-of-frame alpha sequences common to twins exhibited a surplus of low generation probability. Zero-insertion results could be subject to partial confounding by invariant MAIT and iNKT cells. The more abundant beta clonotypes in cord blood had fewer insertions, and memory repertoires did not show this.

These data were likewise used in another study, on yellow fever vaccine responses in identical twins.

The material sequenced was PBMCs. The clonotype originates from a woman in her late teens or twenties in good health. V gene TRBV18 combines with J gene TRBJ1-1; no clear D gene. The CDR3 DNA reads as TGTGCCAGCTCACCAACAAACTTTGAAGCTTTCTTT. Protein sequence: CASSPTNFEAFF.